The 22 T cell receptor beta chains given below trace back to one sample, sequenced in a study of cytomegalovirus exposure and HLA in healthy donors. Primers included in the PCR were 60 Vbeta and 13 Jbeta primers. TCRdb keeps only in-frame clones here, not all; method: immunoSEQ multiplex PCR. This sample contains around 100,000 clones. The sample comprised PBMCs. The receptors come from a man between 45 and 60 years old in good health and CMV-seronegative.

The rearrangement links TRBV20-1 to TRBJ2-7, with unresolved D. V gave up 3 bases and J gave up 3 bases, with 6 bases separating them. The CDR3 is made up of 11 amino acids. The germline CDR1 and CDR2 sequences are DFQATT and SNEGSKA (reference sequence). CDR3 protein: CSASSSYEQYF. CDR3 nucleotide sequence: TGCAGTGCTAGTTCCAGCTACGAGCAGTACTTC.

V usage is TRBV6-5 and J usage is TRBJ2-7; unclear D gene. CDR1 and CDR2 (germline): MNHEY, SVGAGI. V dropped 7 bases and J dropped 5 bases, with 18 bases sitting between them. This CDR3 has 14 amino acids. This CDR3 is CASTQLWQTHEQYF. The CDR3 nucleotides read TGTGCCAGCACCCAACTATGGCAGACCCACGAGCAGTACTTC.

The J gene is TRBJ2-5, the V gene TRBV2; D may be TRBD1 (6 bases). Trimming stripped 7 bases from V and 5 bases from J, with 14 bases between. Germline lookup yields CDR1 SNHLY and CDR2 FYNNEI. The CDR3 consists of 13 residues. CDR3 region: CASNAGAGETQYF. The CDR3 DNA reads TGTGCCAGCAACGCAGGGGCCGGGGAGACCCAGTACTTC.

The CDR3 spells CASSLGSHNEQFF. The DNA of the CDR3 is TGTGCCAGCAGCTTAGGTAGCCACAATGAGCAGTTCTTC. The chain employs TRBV11-2 and TRBJ2-1; D is undetermined. Germline-derived CDR1 and CDR2 are SGHAT and FQNNGV. The CDR3 has 13 amino acids. V lost 1 base and J lost 5, with 6 bases in between.

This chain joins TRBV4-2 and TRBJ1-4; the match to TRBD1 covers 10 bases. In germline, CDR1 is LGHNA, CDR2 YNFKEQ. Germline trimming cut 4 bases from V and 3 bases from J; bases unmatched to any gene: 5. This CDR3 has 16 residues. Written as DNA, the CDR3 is TGTGCCAGCAGCCGGGACAGGGGAATTGCTAATGAAAAACTGTTTTTT. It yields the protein CASSRDRGIANEKLFF.

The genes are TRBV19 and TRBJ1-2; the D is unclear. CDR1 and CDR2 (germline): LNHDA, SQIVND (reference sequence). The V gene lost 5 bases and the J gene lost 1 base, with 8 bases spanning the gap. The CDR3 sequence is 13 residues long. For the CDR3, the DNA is TGTGCCAGTAGTTATCGGGGTAACTATGGCTACACCTTC. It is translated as CASSYRGNYGYTF.

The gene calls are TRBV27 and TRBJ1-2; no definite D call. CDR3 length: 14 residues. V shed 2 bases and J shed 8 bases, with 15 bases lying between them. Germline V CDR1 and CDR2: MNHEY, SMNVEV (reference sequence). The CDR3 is CASSLVAGRGGYTF. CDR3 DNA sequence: TGTGCCAGCAGTTTAGTAGCCGGTCGCGGAGGCTACACCTTC.

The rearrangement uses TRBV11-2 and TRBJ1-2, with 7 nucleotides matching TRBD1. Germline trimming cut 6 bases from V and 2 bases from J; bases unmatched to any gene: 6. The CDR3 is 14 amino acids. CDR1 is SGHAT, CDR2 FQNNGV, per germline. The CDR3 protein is CASSAGTANYGYTF. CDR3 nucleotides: TGTGCCAGCAGTGCCGGGACAGCCAACTATGGCTACACCTTC.

The CDR3 loop reads CASSESGRGAEAFF. The CDR3, as DNA: TGCGCCAGCAGTGAGTCGGGCAGGGGGGCTGAAGCTTTCTTT. The genes are TRBV10-2 and TRBJ1-1; TRBD1 agrees at 7 bases. The germline V gene has CDR1 WSHSY and CDR2 SAAADI. J was trimmed by 6 bases and V by 0 bases; bases with no gene match: 4. CDR3 size: 14 residues.

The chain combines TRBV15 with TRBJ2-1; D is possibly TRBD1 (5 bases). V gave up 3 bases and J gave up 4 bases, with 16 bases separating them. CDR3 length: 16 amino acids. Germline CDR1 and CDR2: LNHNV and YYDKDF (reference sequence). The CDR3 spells CATSRVTRRQYNEQFF. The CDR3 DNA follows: TGTGCCACCAGCAGGGTAACGAGGCGACAGTACAATGAGCAGTTCTTC.

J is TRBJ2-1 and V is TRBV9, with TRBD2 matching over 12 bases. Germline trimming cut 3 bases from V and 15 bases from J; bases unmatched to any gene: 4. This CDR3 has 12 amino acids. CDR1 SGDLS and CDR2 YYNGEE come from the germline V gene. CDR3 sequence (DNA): TGTGCCAGCAGCGGACTAGCGGGGGACCGGTTCTTC. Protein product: CASSGLAGDRFF. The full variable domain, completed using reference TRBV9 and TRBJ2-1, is DSGVTQTPKHLITATGQRVTLRCSPRSGDLSVYWYQQSLDQGLQFLIQYYNGEERAKGNILERFSAQQFPDLHSELNLSSLELGDSALYFCASSGLAGDRFFGPGTRLTVL.

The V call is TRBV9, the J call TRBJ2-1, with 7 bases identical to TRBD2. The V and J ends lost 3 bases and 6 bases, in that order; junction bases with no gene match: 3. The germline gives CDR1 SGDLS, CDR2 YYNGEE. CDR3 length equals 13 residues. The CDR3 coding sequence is TGTGCCAGCAGCGGTGGGGGGGGCAATGAGCAGTTCTTC. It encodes CASSGGGGNEQFF.

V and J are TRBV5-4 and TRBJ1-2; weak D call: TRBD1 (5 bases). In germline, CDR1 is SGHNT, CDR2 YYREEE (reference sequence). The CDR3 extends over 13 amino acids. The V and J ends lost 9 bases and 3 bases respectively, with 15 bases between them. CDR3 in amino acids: CATATATDYGYTF. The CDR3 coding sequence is TGTGCCACCGCGACGGCGACAGACTATGGCTACACCTTC.

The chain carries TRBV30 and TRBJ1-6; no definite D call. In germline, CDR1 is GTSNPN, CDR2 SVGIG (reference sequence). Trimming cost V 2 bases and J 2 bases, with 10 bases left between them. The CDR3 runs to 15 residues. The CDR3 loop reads CAWSTPAAYNSPLHF. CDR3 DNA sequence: TGTGCCTGGAGTACCCCCGCGGCCTATAATTCACCCCTCCACTTT.

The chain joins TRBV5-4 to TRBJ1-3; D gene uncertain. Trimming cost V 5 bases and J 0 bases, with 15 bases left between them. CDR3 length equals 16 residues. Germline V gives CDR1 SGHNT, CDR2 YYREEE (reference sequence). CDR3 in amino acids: CASSSTIAGSGNTIYF. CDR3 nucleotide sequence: TGTGCCAGCAGTTCGACCATAGCGGGCTCTGGAAACACCATATATTTT.

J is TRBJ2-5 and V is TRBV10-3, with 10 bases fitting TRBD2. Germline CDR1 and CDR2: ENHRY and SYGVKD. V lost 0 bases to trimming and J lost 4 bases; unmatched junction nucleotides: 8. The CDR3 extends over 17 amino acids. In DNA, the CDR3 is TGTGCCATCAGTGAGTCGTTCACTAGCGGGGAGGGAGAGACCCAGTACTTC. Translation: CAISESFTSGEGETQYF.

CDR3 sequence reads: CASSIGTSLGTDTQYF. As DNA, the CDR3 is TGTGCCAGTAGTATCGGGACTTCCTTAGGCACAGATACGCAGTATTTT. The V call is TRBV19, the J call TRBJ2-3; a possible D gene is TRBD2 (6 bases). The CDR3 covers 16 residues. Germline loops: CDR1 LNHDA, CDR2 SQIVND (reference sequence). Trimming removed 3 bases from V and 1 base from J, with 14 bases in between.

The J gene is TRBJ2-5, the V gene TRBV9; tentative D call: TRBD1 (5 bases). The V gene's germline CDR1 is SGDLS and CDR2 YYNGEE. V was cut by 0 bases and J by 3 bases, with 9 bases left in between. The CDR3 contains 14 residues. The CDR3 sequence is CASSVEGQKETQYF. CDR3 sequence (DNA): TGTGCCAGCAGCGTAGAGGGGCAGAAAGAGACCCAGTACTTC.

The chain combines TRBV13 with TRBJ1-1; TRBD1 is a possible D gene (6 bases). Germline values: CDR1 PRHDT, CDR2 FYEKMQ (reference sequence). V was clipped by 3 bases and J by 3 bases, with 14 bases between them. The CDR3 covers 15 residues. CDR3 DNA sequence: TGTGCCAGCAGCTTCCCTGGGGGCGGATACACTGAAGCTTTCTTT. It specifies CASSFPGGGYTEAFF.

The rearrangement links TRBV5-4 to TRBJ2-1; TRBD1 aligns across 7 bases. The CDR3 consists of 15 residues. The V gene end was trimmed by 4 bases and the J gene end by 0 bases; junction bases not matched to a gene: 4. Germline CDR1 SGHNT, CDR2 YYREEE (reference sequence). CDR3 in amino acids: CASSHGTDSYNEQFF. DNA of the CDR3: TGTGCCAGCAGCCATGGGACAGACTCCTACAATGAGCAGTTCTTC.

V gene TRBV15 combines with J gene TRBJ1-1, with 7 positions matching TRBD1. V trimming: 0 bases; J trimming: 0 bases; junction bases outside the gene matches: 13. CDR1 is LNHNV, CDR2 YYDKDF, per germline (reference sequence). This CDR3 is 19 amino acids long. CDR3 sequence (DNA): TGTGCCACCAGCAGAGATTACGCTCCGGACAGGCCCATGAACACTGAAGCTTTCTTT. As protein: CATSRDYAPDRPMNTEAFF.

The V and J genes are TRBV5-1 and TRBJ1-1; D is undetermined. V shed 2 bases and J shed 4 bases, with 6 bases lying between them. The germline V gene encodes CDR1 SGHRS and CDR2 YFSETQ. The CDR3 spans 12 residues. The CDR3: CASSFGSTEAFF. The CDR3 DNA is TGCGCCAGCAGCTTCGGGAGCACTGAAGCTTTCTTT. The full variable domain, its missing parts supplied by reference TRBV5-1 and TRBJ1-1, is KAGVTQTPRYLIKTRGQQVTLSCSPISGHRSVSWYQQTPGQGLQFLFEYFSETQRNKGNFPGRFSGRQFSNSRSEMNVSTLELGDSALYLCASSFGSTEAFFGQGTRLTVV.